This T cell receptor (beta chain) was identified in a study of blood T cells in healthy people across ages. At the level of the study: About one barcoded TCR beta cDNA was captured per two T cells.

Primers used in a second PCR of about 7 to 12 cycles were a sample-barcoded 5' primer and a J-beta primer mix. Via MiXCR, TCRdb re-called the 5' RACE reads, giving one row per CDR3 protein. The sample includes around 1,500,000 distinct CDR3 sequences, approximately 42% of them seen just once. Trimming shortened V by 3 bases and J by 0 bases, and 12 bases separated the two germline ends. This CDR3 contains 16 residues. Germline CDR1 and CDR2: KGHDR and SFDVKD. Donation came from healthy Caucasian individuals in Russia who were aged about 6 to 95. Every donor provided 9.5 to 10 milliliters of peripheral blood.

This clonotype was obtained from a woman in her late teens or twenties in good health. The sample comprised blood. The chain combines TRBV24-1 with TRBJ2-3; perhaps TRBD1 as D (6 bases). The CDR3 here is CATSDPRQDSTDTQYF. The CDR3 DNA is TGTGCCACCAGTGATCCGCGACAGGATAGCACAGATACGCAGTATTTT.